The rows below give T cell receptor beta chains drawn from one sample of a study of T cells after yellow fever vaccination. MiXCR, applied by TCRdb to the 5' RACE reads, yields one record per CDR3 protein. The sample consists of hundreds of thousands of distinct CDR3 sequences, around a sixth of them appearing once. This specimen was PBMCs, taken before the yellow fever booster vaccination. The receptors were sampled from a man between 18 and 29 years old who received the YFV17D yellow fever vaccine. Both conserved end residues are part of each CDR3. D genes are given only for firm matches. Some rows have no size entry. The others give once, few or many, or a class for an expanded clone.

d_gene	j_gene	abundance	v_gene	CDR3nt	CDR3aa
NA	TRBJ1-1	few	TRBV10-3	TGTGCCATCAGTCAGACGAACACTGAAGCTTTCTTT	CAISQTNTEAFF
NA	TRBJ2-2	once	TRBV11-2	TGTGCCAGCAGCTCCGGGCGCCTCCCGGCGAACACCGGGGAGCTGTTTTTT	CASSSGRLPANTGELFF
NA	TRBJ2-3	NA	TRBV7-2	TGTGCCAGCAGCTTTACTAGTCCAGGGGCTACGCAGTATTTT	CASSFTSPGATQYF
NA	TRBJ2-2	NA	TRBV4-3	TGCGCCAGCAGCCAAGAATCCAGGGCCGGGGAGCTGTTTTTT	CASSQESRAGELFF
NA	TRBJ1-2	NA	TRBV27	TGTGCCAGCGGCTACAGCCCTGTTAACTATGGCTACACCTTC	CASGYSPVNYGYTF
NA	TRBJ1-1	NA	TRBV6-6	TGTGCCAGCAGGGAACACAACAATGAAGCTTTCTTT	CASREHNNEAFF
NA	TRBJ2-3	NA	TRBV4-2	TGTGCCAGCAGCCAAGATGGGACGGGGGAAACAGATACGCAGTATTTT	CASSQDGTGETDTQYF
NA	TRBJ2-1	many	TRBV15	TGTGCCACCAGCAGAGAAAGCGGTGAGCAGTTCTTC	CATSRESGEQFF
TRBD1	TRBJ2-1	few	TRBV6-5	TGTGCCAGCAGACCGGGACAGGGGAGCAATGAGCAGTTCTTC	CASRPGQGSNEQFF
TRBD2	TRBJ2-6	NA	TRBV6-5	TGTGCCACCCTACCCCTAGCGGGGGTCCAGGGGGGGGCCAACGTCCTGACTTTC	CATLPLAGVQGGANVLTF
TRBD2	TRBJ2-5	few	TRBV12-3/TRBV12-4	TGTGCCAGCAGTTTCGTAGCGGGGGCCCGCCCAGAGACCCAGTACTTC	CASSFVAGARPETQYF
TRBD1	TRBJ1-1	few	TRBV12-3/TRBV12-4	TGTGCCAGCAGCCACTCGGTTTATCAGAGGGGGCCAGCTTTCTTT	CASSHSVYQRGPAFF
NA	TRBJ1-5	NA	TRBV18	TGTGCCAGCTCACCACAGGGGACTAATCAGCCCCAGCATTTT	CASSPQGTNQPQHF
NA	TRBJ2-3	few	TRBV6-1	TGTGCCAGCAGTTTTACAAGAACTAGCACAGATACGCAGTATTTT	CASSFTRTSTDTQYF
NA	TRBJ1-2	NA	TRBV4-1	TGCGCCAGCAGCCATCCAGTCGGGGGCTACACCTTC	CASSHPVGGYTF
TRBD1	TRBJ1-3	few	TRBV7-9	TGTGCCAGCAGCTTAGGATTTCAGGGGGAGTCCTCTGGAAACACCATATATTTT	CASSLGFQGESSGNTIYF
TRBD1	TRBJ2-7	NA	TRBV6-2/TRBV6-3	TGTGCCAGCAGCCGGACAGGGTGGGTCTACGAGCAGTACTTC	CASSRTGWVYEQYF
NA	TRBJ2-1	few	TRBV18	TGTGCCAGCTCACCTGGGGGGCCGGGGTCCTACAATGAGCAGTTCTTC	CASSPGGPGSYNEQFF
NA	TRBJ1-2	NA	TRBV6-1	TGTGCCAGCAACCCCGGTCCAGGGCCCTATGGCTACACCTTC	CASNPGPGPYGYTF
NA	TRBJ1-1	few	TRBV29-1	TGCAGCGTTGACCGACAGAGGAACACTGAAGCTTTCTTT	CSVDRQRNTEAFF
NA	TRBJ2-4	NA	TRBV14	TGTGCCAGCAGCCAAGACTACGGGCCACTAGCCAAAAACATTCAGTACTTC	CASSQDYGPLAKNIQYF
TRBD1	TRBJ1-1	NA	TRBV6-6	TGTGCCAGCCGAGATACCCCCGGGACAGAGAACACTGAAGCTTTCTTT	CASRDTPGTENTEAFF
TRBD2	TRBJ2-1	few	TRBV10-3	TGTGCCATCAGTGACCTCGGACTAGCGGGGCTTGGTGAGCAGTTCTTC	CAISDLGLAGLGEQFF
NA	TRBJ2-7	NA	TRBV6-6	TGTGCCAGCAGTGGATGGGGGGCGGACTCCTACGAGCAGTACTTC	CASSGWGADSYEQYF
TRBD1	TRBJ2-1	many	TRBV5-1	TGCGCCAGCAGCCCGGACAGGGTTCGGGAGCAGTTCTTC	CASSPDRVREQFF
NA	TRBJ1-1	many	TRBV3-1	TGTGCCAGCAGCCAAAGGGGGGTCGTAGTGGATACTGAAGCTTTCTTT	CASSQRGVVVDTEAFF
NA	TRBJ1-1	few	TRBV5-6	TGTGCCAGCAGCTTGTCTTGGGTGTACACTGAAGCTTTCTTT	CASSLSWVYTEAFF
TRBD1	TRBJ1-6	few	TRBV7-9	TGTGCCAGCAGCTTATGGGAGACAGGGAATTCACCCCTCCACTTT	CASSLWETGNSPLHF
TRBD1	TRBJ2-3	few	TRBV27	TGTGCCAGCAGTCTCGACAGGGGCCCAAGGTATTTT	CASSLDRGPRYF